This TCR beta chain stems from a study of blood T cell repertoires in COVID-19. The wider study: T cells, B-cell-depleted T cells, or PBMCs supplied cDNA or gDNA.

Clones were read by immunoSEQ multiplex PCR, and TCRdb kept only the in-frame ones, dropping some. The sample lists under 150,000 clones, around nine tenths occurring once. Residents of 20 to 25 US areas, aged about 18 to 100 years, made up the participants. Either two negative PCRs, clearance, or symptom resolution qualified Cohort 3 donors as recovered. The sequenced material came from PBMCs or T cells enriched from blood (not recorded which). The TCR sequence derives from a woman aged 50 to 65 who had recovered from COVID-19.

Written as DNA, the CDR3 is TGCGCCAGCAGCTTGTCGGACAGGGAAAATTCACCCCTCCACTTT. This encodes CASSLSDRENSPLHF. The V call is TRBV5-1, the J call TRBJ1-6; 8 nucleotides agree with TRBD1. The CDR3 consists of 15 residues. The junction had 4 bases not matched to a gene; V was cut back by 1 base and J by 7 bases. Germline V lookup: CDR1 SGHRS, CDR2 YFSETQ.